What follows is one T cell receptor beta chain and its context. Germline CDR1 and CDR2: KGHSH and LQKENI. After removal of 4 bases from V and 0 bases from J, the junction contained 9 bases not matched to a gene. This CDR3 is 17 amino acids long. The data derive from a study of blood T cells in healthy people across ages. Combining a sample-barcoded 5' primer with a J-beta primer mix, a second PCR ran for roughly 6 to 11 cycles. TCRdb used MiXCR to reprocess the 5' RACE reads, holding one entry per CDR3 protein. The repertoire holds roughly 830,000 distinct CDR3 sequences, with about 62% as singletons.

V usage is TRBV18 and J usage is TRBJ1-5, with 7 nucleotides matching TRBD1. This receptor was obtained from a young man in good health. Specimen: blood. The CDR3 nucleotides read TGTGCCAGCTCACTAGCGGGACAGCGAGTTAGCAATCAGCCCCAGCATTTT. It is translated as CASSLAGQRVSNQPQHF.